This is a list of T cell receptor beta chains from one sample in a study of cytomegalovirus exposure and HLA in healthy donors. Clones were sequenced by immunoSEQ multiplex PCR, and TCRdb holds only the in-frame ones, with some missing. The sample contains approximately 150,000 clones, 55% to 80% of which appear only once. The sample consisted of PBMCs. The source of these receptors is a woman aged 55 to 70 in good health and CMV-seropositive. Each CDR3 is given with its conserved first and last residue.

V	J	CDR3
TRBV10-1	TRBJ2-1	CASSRGTSGTYNEQFF
TRBV9	TRBJ1-3	CASSGAGDSGNTIYF
TRBV6-1	TRBJ2-5	CASSESYRQKQYF
TRBV7-2	TRBJ2-6	CASTRGSGANVLTF
TRBV18	TRBJ2-2	CASSTRGANTGELFF
TRBV5-1	TRBJ2-1	CASSVPGLGNEQFF
TRBV30	TRBJ2-7	CAWSPTGYEQYF
TRBV7-3	TRBJ2-7	CASSLQAGDPHEQYF
TRBV11-2	TRBJ2-7	CASSWTGIGEQYF
TRBV1	TRBJ2-1	CTSSPRVPWISPSGTLRNEQFF
TRBV11-2	TRBJ1-5	CASSLMRDQPQHF
TRBV7-9	TRBJ2-1	CASSLLATKINEQFF
TRBV27	TRBJ2-6	CASSFSGIGGANVLTF
TRBV19	TRBJ2-5	CASSRNREETQYF
TRBV27	TRBJ2-1	CASSLIGGEQFF
TRBV4-3	TRBJ2-1	CASSRIGAGRNEQFF
TRBV6-1	TRBJ2-5	CASITGSGFETQYF
TRBV28	TRBJ1-2	CASTKTGQAFMANTF
TRBV25-1	TRBJ1-2	CASSEYAEAHGYTF
TRBV30	TRBJ2-3	CAWSVSLGLAGGLTDTQYF
TRBV28	TRBJ2-1	CASSPGQGGPDEQFF
TRBV4-1	TRBJ2-7	CASSIWEGGNEQYF
TRBV28	TRBJ2-7	CASRKDSHLYEQYF
TRBV4-1	TRBJ2-2	CASSQTAGGRTGELFF